This T cell receptor beta chain was captured by sequencing in a study of OX40 agonist ivuxolimab in advanced cancers. For the study at large: Dose-escalation patients were diagnosed with hepatocellular carcinoma, melanoma, renal cell cancer or head and neck cancer. The group had a mean age of around 60 years, ranged from roughly 23 to 85, and was 82.7% male. Study conclusions and caveats: Relative to CD4+, CD8+ T cells held more expanded clones on average. In a subset of nonresponders, normalized T-cell clonal expansion was also low.

Comment on this clone: Its cognate antigen is unknown.

Data came from immunoSEQ multiplex PCR; TCRdb stores just in-frame clones and leaves some out. The table records about 120,000 clones, just under 95% of them present only once. Germline V gene data show CDR1 as SGHAT and CDR2 as FQDESV (reference sequence). This CDR3 comprises 13 residues. With 4 bases removed from V and 3 bases from J, the gap between germline ends came to 9 bases. Here the sequenced sample was CD4+ or CD8+ T cells sorted from blood, taken in a trial of the OX40 agonist ivuxolimab. This TCR derives from an adult with an advanced solid tumor such as melanoma, head and neck, liver or kidney cancer. V and J are TRBV11-1 and TRBJ1-2; D remains ambiguous. For the CDR3, the DNA is TGTGCCAGCAGCTCTAATTGGGACTATGGCTACACCTTC. This translates into CASSSNWDYGYTF.